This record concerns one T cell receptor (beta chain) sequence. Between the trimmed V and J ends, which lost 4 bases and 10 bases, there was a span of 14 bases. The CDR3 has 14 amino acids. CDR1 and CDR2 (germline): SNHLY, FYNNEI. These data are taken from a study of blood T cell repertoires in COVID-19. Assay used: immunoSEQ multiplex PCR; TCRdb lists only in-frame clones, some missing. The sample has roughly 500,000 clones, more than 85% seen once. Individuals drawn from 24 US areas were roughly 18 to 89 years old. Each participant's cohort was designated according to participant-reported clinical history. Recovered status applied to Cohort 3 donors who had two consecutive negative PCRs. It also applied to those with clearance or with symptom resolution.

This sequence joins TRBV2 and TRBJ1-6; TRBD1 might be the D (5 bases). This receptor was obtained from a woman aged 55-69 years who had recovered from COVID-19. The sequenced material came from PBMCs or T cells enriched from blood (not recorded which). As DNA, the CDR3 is TGTGCCAGCAGTGGCGGGGACCCTTCCTCACCCCTCCACTTT. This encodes CASSGGDPSSPLHF.